This record covers a single T cell receptor beta chain. Per the germline V gene, CDR1 is MGHRA and CDR2 is YSYEKL. The CDR3 is made up of 15 amino acids. Deletions cut 0 bases from V and 0 bases from J, with 7 bases between. The study recruited exposed participants who had met a COVID-19 case within 2 weeks before entry. The record originates from a study of blood T cell repertoires in COVID-19. Whole-study context: From T cells, B-cell-depleted T cells, or PBMCs came the material, which was cDNA or gDNA.

TCRdb keeps only in-frame clones here, not all; method: immunoSEQ multiplex PCR. The data show around 270,000 clones, approximately 89% seen once. The genes are TRBV4-1 and TRBJ2-3; TRBD1 might be the D (5 bases). This TCR was recovered from a woman in her thirties or forties who had been exposed to COVID-19. Sequencing was carried out using PBMCs or T cells enriched from blood (not recorded which). The CDR3 loop is CASSQEGLSTDTQYF. The DNA of the CDR3 is TGCGCCAGCAGCCAAGAGGGGCTTAGCACAGATACGCAGTATTTT.